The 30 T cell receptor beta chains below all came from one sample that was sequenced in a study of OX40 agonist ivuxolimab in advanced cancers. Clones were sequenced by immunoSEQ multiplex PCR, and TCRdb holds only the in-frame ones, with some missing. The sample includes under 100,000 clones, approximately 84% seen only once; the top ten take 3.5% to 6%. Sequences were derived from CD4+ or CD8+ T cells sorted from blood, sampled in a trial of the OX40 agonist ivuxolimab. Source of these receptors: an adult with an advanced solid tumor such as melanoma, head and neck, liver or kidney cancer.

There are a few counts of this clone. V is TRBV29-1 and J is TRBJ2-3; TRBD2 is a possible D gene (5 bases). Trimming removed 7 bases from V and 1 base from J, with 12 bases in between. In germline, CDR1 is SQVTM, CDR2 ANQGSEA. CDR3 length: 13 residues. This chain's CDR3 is CSESGARTDTQYF. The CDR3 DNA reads TGCAGCGAGAGCGGAGCTCGCACAGATACGCAGTATTTT.

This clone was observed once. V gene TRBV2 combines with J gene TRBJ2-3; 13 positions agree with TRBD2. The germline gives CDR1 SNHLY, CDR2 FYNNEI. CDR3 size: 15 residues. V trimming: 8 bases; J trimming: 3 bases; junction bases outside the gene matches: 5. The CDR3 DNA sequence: TGTGCCAGCGGGGGACTAGCGGGAACAACAGATACGCAGTATTTT. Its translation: CASGGLAGTTDTQYF.

The CDR3 region is CASSKSRQDPNQPQHF. CDR3 in DNA: TGTGCCAGCAGCAAATCCCGACAGGACCCCAATCAGCCCCAGCATTTT. The chain uses TRBV21-1 and TRBJ1-5; the table's D call of TRBD1 was not tested on the DNA. TRBV21-1 is listed as a pseudogene. The CDR3 contains 16 residues.

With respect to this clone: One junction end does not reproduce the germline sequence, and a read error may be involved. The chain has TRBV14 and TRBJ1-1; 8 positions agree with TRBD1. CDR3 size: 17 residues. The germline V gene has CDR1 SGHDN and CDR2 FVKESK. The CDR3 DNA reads TGTGCCAGCACCCAAGGCCCTCGACAGGGGTCTTTTACTGAAGCTTTCTTT. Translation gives CASTQGPRQGSFTEAFF.

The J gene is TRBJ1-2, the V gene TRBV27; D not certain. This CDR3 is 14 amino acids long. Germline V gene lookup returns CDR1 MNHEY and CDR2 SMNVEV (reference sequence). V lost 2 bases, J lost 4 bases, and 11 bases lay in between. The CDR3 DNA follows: TGTGCCAGCAGTTTAACGCCAGCCAGCTATGGCTACACCTTC. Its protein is CASSLTPASYGYTF.

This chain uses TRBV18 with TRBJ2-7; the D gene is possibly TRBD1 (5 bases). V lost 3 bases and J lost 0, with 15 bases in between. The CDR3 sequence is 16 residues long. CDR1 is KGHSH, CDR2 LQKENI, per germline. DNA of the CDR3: TGTGCCAGCTCACCCCGGCAGGGCTCGAGCTCCTACGAGCAGTACTTC. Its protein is CASSPRQGSSSYEQYF.

CDR3 nucleotides: TGTGCCAGCAGCTTCTATAAGAGCGGGGGAGAGCAGTTCTTC. It codes for CASSFYKSGGEQFF. The chain joins TRBV7-6 to TRBJ2-1, with 8 bases lining up with TRBD2. The germline V gene encodes CDR1 SGHVS and CDR2 FNYEAQ. V gave up 3 bases and J gave up 10 bases; unmatched junction bases: 8. The CDR3 runs to 14 residues.

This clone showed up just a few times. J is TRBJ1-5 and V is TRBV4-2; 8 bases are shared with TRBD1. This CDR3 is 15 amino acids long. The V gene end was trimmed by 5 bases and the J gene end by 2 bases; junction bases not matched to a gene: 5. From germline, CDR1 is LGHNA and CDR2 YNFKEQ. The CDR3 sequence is CASSSTGAGNQPQHF. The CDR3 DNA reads TGTGCCAGCAGCTCGACAGGGGCTGGCAATCAGCCCCAGCATTTT.

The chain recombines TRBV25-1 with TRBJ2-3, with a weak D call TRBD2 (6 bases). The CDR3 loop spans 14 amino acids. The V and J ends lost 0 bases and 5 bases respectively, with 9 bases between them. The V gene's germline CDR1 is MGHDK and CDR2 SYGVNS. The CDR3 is CASSEYTRGDTQYF. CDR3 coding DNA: TGTGCCAGCAGTGAATATACGCGGGGAGATACGCAGTATTTT.

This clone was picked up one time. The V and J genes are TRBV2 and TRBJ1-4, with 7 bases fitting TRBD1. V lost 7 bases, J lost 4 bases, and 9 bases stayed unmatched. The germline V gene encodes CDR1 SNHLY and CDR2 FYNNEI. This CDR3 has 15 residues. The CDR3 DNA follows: TGTGCCAGCAAGACAGGGCTTGCCGGTAATGAAAAACTGTTTTTT. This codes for CASKTGLAGNEKLFF.

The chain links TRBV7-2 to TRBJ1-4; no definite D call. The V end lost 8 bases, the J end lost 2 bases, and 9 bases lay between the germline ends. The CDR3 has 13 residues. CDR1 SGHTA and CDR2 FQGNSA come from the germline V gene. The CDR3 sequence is CASAGRTNEKLFF. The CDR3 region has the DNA TGTGCCAGCGCTGGGAGGACTAATGAAAAACTGTTTTTT.

The CDR3 DNA reads as TGTGCCAGCAGGCCCCAAACAGGGAAGCTCTACGAGCAGTACTTC. It specifies CASRPQTGKLYEQYF. This sequence joins TRBV6-5 and TRBJ2-7; weak D call: TRBD1 (6 bases). Looked up from germline, CDR1 is MNHEY and CDR2 is SVGAGI. The CDR3 runs 15 residues. V lost 6 bases to trimming and J lost 3 bases, with 18 bases between them.

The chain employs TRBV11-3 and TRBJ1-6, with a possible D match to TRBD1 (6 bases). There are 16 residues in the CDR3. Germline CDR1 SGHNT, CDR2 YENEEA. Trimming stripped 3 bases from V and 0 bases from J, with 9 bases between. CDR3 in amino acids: CASSFWGPSYNSPLHF. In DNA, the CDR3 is TGTGCCAGCAGCTTCTGGGGGCCCTCCTATAATTCACCCCTCCACTTT.

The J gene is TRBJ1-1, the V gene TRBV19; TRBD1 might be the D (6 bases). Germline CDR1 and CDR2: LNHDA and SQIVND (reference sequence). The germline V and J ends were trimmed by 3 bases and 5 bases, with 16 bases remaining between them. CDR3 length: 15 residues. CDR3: CASSMKGQGRTEAFF. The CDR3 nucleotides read TGTGCCAGTAGTATGAAGGGTCAGGGGAGAACTGAAGCTTTCTTT.

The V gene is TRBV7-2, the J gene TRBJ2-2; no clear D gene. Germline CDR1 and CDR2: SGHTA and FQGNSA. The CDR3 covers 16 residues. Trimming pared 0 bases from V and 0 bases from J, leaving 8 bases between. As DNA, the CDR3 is TGTGCCAGCAGCTTAGCGCATCTTACGAACACCGGGGAGCTGTTTTTT. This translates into CASSLAHLTNTGELFF.

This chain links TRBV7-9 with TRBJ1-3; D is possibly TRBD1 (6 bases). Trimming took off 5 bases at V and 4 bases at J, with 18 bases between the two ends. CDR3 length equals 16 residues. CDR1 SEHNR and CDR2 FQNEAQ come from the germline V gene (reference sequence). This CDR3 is CASSRTQGYGGNTIYF. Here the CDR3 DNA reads TGTGCCAGCAGCCGTACTCAGGGGTACGGAGGAAACACCATATATTTT.

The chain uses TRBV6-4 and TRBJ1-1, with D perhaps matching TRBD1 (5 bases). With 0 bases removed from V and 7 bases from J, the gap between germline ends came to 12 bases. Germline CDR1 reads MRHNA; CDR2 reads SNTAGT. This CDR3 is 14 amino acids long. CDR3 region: CASSDSWQGGEAFF. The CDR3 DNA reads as TGTGCCAGCAGTGACTCGTGGCAGGGTGGTGAAGCTTTCTTT.

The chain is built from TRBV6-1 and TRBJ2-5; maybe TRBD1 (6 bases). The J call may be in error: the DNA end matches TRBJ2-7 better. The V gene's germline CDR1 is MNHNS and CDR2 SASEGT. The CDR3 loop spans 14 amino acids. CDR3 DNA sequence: TGTGCCAGCAGTCCGCGGACAGAGTCTTACGAGCAGTACTTC. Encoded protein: CASSPRTESYEQYF.

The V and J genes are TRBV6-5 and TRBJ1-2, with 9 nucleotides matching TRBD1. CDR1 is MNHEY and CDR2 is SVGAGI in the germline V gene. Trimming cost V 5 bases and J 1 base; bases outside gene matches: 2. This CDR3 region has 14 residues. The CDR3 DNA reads TGTGCCAGCAGTCGGACAGGGGATAACTATGGCTACACCTTC. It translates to CASSRTGDNYGYTF.

DNA of the CDR3: TGTGCCAGCAGCTTAGTCGGGGGGAGGGGGGCCTATGGCTACACCTTC. It specifies CASSLVGGRGAYGYTF. The J gene is TRBJ1-2, the V gene TRBV7-8; tentative D call: TRBD1 (6 bases). V lost 1 base and J lost 4, with 16 bases in between. This CDR3 spans 16 amino acids. The germline V gene has CDR1 SGHVS and CDR2 FQNEAQ.

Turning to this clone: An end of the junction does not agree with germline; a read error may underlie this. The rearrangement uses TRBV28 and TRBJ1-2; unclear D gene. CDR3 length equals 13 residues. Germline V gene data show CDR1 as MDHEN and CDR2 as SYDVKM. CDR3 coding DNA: TGTGCCAGCAGTTTTTTTTCGTTCTATGACTACACCTTC. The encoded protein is CASSFFSFYDYTF.

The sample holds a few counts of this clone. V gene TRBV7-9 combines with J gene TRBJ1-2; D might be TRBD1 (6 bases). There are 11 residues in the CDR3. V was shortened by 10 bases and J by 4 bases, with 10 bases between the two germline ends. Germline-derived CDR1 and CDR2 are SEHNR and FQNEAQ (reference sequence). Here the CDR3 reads CAIGGSYGYTF. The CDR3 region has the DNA TGTGCCATTGGGGGCTCCTATGGCTACACCTTC.

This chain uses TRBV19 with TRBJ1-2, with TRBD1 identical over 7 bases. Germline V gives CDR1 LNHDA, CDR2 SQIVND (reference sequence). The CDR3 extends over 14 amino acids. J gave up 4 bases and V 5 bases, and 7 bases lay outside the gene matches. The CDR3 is CASSSSGQAYGYTF. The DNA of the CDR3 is TGTGCCAGTAGTTCCTCTGGACAGGCCTATGGCTACACCTTC.

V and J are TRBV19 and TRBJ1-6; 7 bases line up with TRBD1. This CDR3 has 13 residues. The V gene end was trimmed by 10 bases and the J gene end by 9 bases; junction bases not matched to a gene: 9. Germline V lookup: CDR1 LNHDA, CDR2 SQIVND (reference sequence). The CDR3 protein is CATRTGWGSPLHF. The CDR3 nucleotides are TGTGCCACCCGGACAGGCTGGGGTTCACCCCTCCACTTT.

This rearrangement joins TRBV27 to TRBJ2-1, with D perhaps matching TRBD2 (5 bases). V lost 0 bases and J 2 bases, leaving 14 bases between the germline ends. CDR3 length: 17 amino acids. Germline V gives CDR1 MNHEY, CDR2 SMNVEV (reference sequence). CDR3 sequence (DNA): TGTGCCAGCAGTTTATCCGGGGTTCGGCTAACCTACAATGAGCAGTTCTTC. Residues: CASSLSGVRLTYNEQFF.

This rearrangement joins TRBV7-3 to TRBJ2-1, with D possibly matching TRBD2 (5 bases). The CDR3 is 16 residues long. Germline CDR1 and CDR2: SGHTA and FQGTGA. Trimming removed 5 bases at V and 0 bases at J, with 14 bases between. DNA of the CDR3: TGTGCCAGCAGCCCGACTATTTCGAGCTCCTACAATGAGCAGTTCTTC. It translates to CASSPTISSSYNEQFF. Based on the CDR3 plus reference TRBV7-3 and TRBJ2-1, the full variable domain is GAGVSQTPSNKVTEKGKYVELRCDPISGHTALYWYRQSLGQGPEFLIYFQGTGAADDSGLPNDRFFAVRPEGSVSTLKIQRTERGDSAVYLCASSPTISSSYNEQFFGPGTRLTVL.

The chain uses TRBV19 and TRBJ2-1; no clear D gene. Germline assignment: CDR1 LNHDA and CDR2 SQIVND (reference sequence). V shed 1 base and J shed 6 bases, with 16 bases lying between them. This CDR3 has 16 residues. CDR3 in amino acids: CASSIGPPSYVNEQFF. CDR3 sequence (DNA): TGTGCCAGTAGTATAGGGCCCCCTAGTTATGTCAATGAGCAGTTCTTC.

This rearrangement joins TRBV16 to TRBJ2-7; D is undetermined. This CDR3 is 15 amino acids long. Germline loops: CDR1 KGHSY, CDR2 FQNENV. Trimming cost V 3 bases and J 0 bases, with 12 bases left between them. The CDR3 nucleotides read TGTGCCAGCAGCCAGCAGCAATGGCGCTCCTACGAGCAGTACTTC. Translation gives CASSQQQWRSYEQYF.

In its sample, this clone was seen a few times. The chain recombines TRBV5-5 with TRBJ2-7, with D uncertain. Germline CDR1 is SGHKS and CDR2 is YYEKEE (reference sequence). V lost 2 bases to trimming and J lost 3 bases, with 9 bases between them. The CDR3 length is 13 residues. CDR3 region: CASSFQEHYEQYF. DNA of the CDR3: TGTGCCAGCAGCTTCCAGGAGCACTACGAGCAGTACTTC. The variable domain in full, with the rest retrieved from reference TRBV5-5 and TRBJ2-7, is DAGVTQSPTHLIKTRGQQVTLRCSPISGHKSVSWYQQVLGQGPQFIFQYYEKEERGRGNFPDRFSARQFPNYSSELNVNALLLGDSALYLCASSFQEHYEQYFGPGTRLTVT.

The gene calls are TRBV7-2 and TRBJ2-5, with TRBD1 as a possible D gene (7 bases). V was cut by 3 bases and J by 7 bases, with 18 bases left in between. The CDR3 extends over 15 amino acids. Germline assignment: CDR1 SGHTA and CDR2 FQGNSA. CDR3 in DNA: TGTGCCAGCAGCTTTTCTTCAGGGGGGAGCGGGACCCAGTACTTC. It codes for CASSFSSGGSGTQYF.